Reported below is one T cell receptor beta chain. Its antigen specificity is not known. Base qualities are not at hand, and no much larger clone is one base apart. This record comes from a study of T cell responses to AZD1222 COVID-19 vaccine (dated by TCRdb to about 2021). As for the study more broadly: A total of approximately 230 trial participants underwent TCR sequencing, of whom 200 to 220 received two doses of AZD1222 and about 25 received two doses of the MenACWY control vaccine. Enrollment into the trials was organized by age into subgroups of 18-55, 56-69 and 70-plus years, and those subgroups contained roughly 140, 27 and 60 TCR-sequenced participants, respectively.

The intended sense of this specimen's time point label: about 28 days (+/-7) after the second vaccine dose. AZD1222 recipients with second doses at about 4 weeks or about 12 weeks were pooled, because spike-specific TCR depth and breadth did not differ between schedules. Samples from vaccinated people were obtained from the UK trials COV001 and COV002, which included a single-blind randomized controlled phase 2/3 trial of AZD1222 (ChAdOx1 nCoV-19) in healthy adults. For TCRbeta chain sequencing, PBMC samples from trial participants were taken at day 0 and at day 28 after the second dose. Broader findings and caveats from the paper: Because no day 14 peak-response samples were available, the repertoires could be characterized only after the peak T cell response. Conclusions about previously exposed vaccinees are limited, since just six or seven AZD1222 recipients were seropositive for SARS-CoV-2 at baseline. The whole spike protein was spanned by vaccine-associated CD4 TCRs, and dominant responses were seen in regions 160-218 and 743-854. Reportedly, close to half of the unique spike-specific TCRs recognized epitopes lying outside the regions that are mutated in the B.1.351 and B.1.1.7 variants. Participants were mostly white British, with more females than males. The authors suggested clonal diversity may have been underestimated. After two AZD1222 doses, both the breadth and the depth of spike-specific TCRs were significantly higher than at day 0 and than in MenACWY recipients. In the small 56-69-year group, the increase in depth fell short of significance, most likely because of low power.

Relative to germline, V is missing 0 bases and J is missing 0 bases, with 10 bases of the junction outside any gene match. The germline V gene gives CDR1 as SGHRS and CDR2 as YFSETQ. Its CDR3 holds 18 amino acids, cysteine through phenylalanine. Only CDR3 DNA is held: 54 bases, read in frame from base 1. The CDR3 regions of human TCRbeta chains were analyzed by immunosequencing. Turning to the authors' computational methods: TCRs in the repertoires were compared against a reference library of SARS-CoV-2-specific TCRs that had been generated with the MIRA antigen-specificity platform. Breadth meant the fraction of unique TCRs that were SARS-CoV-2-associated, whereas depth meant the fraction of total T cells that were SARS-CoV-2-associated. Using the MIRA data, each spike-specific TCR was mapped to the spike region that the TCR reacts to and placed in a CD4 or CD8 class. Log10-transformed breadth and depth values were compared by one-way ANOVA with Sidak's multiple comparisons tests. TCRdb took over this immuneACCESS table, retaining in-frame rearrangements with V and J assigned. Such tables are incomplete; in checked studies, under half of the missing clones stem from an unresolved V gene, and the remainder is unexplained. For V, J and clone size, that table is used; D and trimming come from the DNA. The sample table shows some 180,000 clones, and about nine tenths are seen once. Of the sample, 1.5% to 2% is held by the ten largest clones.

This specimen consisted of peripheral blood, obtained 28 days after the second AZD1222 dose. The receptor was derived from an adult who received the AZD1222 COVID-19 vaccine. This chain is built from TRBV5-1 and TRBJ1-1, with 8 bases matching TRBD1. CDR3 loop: CASSLDLGQALMNTEAFF. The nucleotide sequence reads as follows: TGCGCCAGCAGCTTGGACTTGGGACAGGCGCTAATGAACACTGAAGCTTTCTTT.